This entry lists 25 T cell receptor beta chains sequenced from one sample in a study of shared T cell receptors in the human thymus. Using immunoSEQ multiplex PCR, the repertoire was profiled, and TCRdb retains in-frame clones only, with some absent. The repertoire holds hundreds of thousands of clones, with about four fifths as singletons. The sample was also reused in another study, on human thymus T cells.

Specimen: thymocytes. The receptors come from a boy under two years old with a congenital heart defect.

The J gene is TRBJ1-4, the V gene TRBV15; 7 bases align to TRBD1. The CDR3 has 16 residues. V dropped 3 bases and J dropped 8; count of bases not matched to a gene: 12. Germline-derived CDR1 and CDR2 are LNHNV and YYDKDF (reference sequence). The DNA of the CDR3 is TGTGCCACCAGCAGGCCCCGGAGGGGGCTAGGAGAAAAACTGTTTTTT. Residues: CATSRPRRGLGEKLFF.

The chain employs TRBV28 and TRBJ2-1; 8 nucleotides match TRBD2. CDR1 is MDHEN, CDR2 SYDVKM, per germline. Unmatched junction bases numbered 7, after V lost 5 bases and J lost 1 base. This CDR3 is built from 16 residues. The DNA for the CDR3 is TGTGCCAGCAGTCCGACAGAGCGGGAGTCCTACAATGAGCAGTTCTTC. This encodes CASSPTERESYNEQFF.

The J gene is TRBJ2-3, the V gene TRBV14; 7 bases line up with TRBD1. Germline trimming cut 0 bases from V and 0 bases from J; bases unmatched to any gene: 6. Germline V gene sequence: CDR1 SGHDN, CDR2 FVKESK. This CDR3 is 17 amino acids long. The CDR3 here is CASSQEGQGDSTDTQYF. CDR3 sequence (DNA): TGTGCCAGCAGCCAAGAAGGGCAGGGGGACAGCACAGATACGCAGTATTTT.

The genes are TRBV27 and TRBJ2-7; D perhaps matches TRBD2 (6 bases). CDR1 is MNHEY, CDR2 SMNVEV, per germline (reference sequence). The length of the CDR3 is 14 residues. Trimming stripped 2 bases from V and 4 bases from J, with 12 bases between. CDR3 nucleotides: TGTGCCAGCAGTTTAATTTCGGGGACTTACGAGCAGTACTTC. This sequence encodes CASSLISGTYEQYF.

The CDR3 nucleotides are TGTGCCTATACCCCGGGACAGGGATCGAGCGGGTCACCCTCCGGGGAGCAGTACTTC. Protein sequence: CAYTPGQGSSGSPSGEQYF. J is TRBJ2-7 and V is TRBV30, with 9 bases identical to TRBD1. Losses at the gene ends were 7 bases for V and 7 bases for J; bases not matched to a gene: 29. This CDR3 contains 19 residues. Germline V gene lookup returns CDR1 GTSNPN and CDR2 SVGIG (reference sequence).

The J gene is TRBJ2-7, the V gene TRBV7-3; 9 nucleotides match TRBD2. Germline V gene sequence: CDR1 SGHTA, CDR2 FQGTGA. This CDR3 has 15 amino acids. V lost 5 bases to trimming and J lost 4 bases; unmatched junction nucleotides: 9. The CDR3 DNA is TGTGCCAGCAGCCCCCGGGCTAGCGGGACTTACGAGCAGTACTTC. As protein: CASSPRASGTYEQYF.

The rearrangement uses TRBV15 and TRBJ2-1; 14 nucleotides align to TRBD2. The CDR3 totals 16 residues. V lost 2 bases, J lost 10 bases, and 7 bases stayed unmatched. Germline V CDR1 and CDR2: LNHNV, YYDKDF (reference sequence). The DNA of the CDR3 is TGTGCCACCAGCAGACCGACTAGCGGGGGGGTTGAGGAGCAGTTCTTC. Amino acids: CATSRPTSGGVEEQFF. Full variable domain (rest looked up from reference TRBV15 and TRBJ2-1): DAMVIQNPRYQVTQFGKPVTLSCSQTLNHNVMYWYQQKSSQAPKLLFHYYDKDFNNEADTPDNFQSRRPNTSFCFLDIRSPGLGDTAMYLCATSRPTSGGVEEQFFGPGTRLTVL.

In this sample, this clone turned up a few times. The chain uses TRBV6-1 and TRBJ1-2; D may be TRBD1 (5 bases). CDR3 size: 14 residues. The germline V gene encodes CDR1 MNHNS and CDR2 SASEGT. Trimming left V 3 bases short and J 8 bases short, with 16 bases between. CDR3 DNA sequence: TGTGCCAGCAGTGAGAAGGGGCGAAGTGAGGGCTACACCTTC. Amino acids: CASSEKGRSEGYTF.

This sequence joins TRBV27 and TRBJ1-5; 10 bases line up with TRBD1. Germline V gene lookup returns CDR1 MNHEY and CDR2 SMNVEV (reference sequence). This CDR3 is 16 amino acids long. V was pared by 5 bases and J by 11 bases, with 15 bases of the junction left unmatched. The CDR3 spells CASSPTRTGGVLSQHF. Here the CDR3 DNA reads TGTGCCAGCAGTCCTACCCGGACAGGGGGGGTTTTGTCCCAGCATTTT.

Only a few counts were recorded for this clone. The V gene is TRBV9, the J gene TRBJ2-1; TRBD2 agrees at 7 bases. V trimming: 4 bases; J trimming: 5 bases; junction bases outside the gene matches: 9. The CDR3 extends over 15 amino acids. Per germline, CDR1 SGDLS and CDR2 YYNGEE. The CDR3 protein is CASSPSSGRNNEQFF. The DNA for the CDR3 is TGTGCCAGCAGCCCCAGTAGCGGGCGCAACAATGAGCAGTTCTTC.

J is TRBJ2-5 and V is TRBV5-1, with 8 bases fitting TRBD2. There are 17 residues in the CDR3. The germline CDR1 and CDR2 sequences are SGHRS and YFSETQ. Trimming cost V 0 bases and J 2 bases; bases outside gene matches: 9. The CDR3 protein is CASSLVPGLALQETQYF. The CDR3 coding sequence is TGCGCCAGCAGCTTGGTTCCCGGACTAGCCTTACAAGAGACCCAGTACTTC.

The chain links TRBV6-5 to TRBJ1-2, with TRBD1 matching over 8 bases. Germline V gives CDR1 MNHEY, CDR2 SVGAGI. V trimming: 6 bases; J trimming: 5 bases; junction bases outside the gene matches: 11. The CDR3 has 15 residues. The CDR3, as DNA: TGTGCCAGCAGCTCCCCTTGGACAGGGAGGTATGGCTACACCTTC. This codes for CASSSPWTGRYGYTF.

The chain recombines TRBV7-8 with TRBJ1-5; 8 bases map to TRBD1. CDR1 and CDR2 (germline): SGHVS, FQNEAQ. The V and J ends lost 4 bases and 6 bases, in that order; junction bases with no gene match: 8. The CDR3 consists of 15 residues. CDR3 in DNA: TGTGCCAGCAGCTCCCACACAGGGGGAGGTCAGCCCCAGCATTTT. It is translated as CASSSHTGGGQPQHF.

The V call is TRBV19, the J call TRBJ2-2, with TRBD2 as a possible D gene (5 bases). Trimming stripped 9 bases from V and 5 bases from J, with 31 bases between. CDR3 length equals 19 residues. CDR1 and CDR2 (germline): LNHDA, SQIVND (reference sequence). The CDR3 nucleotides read TGTGCCAGCTGTCAAGAACAAAGCGACACTTCGAGAGGGACCGGGGAGCTGTTTTTT. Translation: CASCQEQSDTSRGTGELFF. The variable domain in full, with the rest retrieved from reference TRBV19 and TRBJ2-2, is DGGITQSPKYLFRKEGQNVTLSCEQNLNHDAMYWYRQDPGQGLRLIYYSQIVNDFQKGDIAEGYSVSREKKESFPLTVTSAQKNPTAFYLCASCQEQSDTSRGTGELFFGEGSRLTVL.

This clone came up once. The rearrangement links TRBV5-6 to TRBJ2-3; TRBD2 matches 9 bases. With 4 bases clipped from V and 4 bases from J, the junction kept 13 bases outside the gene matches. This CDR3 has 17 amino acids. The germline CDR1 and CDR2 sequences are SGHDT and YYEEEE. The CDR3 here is CASSATSGPSPADTQYF. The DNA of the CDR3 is TGTGCCAGCAGCGCAACTAGCGGGCCCTCCCCCGCAGATACGCAGTATTTT.

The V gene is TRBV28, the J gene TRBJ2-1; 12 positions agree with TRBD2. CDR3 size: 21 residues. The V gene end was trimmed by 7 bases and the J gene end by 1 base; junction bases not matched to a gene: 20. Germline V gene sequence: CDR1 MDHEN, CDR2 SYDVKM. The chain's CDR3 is CASTIKAAGTSGWSSYNEQFF. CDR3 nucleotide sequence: TGTGCCAGCACCATAAAGGCCGCCGGGACTAGCGGGTGGTCGTCCTACAATGAGCAGTTCTTC.

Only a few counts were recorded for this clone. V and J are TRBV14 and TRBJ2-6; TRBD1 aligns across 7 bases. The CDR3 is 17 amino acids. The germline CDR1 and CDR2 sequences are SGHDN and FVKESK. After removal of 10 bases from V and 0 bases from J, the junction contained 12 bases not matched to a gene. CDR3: CAIRRQGALSGANVLTF. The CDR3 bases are TGTGCCATCCGCCGACAGGGAGCCCTCTCTGGGGCCAACGTCCTGACTTTC.

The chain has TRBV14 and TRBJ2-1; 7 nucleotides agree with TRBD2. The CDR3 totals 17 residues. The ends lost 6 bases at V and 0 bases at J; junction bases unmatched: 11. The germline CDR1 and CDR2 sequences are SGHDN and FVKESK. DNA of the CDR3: TGTGCCAGCAGTCCCGGGCTAGCGGTTAGCTCCTACAATGAGCAGTTCTTC. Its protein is CASSPGLAVSSYNEQFF.

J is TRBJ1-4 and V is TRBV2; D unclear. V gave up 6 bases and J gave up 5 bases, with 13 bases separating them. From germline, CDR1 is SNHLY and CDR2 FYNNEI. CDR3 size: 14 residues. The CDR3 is CASRSGEYNEKLFF. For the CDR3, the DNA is TGTGCCAGCAGGTCCGGGGAGTACAATGAAAAACTGTTTTTT.

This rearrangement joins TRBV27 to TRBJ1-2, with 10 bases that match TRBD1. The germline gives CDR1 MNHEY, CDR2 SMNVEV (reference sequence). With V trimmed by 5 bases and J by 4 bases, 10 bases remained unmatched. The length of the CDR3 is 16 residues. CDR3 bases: TGTGCCAGCAGTCTCGGGACAGGGGCGCCTACCTATGGCTACACCTTC. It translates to CASSLGTGAPTYGYTF.

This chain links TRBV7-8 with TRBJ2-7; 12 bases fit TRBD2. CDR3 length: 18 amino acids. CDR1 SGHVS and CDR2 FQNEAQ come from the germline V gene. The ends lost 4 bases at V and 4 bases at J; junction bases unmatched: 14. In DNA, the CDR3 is TGTGCCAGCAGCTCCCTGGGGGTGACTAGCGGGAGTTTTTACGAGCAGTACTTC. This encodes CASSSLGVTSGSFYEQYF.

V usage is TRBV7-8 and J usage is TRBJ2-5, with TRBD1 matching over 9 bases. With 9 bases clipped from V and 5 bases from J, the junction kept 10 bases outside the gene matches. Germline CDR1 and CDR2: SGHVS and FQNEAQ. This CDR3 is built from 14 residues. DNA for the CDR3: TGTGCCAGTGTTAAATGGACAGGGGAGGAGACCCAGTACTTC. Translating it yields CASVKWTGEETQYF.

The chain's CDR3 is CASSTSGGPIYEQYF. The CDR3 DNA sequence: TGTGCCAGCAGCACCTCAGGGGGCCCGATTTACGAGCAGTACTTC. This chain joins TRBV11-2 and TRBJ2-7, with 8 bases lining up with TRBD1. Losses at the gene ends were 5 bases for V and 4 bases for J; bases not matched to a gene: 10. Germline V gene lookup returns CDR1 SGHAT and CDR2 FQNNGV. The CDR3 loop spans 15 amino acids.

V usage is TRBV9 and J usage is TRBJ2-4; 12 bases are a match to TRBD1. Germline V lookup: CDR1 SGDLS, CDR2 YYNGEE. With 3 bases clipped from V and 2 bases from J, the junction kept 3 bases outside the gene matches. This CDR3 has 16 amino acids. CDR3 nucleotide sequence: TGTGCCAGCAGCGGTCGGGACAGGGGGCCCAAAAACATTCAGTACTTC. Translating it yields CASSGRDRGPKNIQYF. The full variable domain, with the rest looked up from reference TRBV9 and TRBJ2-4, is DSGVTQTPKHLITATGQRVTLRCSPRSGDLSVYWYQQSLDQGLQFLIQYYNGEERAKGNILERFSAQQFPDLHSELNLSSLELGDSALYFCASSGRDRGPKNIQYFGAGTRLSVL.

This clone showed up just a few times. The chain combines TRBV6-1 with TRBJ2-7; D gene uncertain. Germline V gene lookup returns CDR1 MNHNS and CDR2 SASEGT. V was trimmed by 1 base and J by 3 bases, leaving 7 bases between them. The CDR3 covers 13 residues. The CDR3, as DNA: TGTGCCAGCAGTGAAGAATATTTCTACGAGCAGTACTTC. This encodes CASSEEYFYEQYF.